This T cell receptor (beta chain) was captured in a study of shared clonotypes between healthy human individuals (TCRdb year 2020). Background on the whole study: A couple of women and a few men aged 18 to 49 years were included in the cohort. For each donor, CD4 naive and CD4 memory were each run on three plates, CD8 naive on two plates, and CD8 memory on one plate. The study deeply sequenced blood TCR repertoires of 5 or 6 healthy adults to estimate repertoire size and the extent of clonotype sharing between individuals. Libraries were prepared and TCR repertoires were sequenced by different laboratories using diverse techniques, in order to increase sequencing depth and limit assay-specific biases. Each donor's leukapheresis produced roughly between roughly 0.85 and 9.5 billion PBMCs. What the research found in general, with its limitations: Pairwise subsampling indicated that sequencing depth was expected to affect the degree of clonotype sharing among donors. Sampling was restricted to blood, and TCR repertoires in tissue are likely to differ from TCR repertoires in blood. Higher generation probabilities were observed for clonotypes shared by all four sorted-subset donors than for non-shared clonotypes. Naive subsets generally had larger estimated clonotype richness than memory subsets. Incomplete sequencing was indicated by rarefaction of sorted-subset datasets, despite the large sequencing depth. About 5% of naive CD4, 3.5% of naive CD8, 2.3% of memory CD4, and 0.35% to 0.4% of memory CD8 clonotypes were shared across four donors. The genetic and exposure-history diversity represented was limited by the small number of donors.

The donors were healthy, HIV-negative adults with no recently reported acute infections or vaccinations. Every donor was a Caucasian adult residing in Nashville, Tennessee, USA. Magnetic negative selection was used to enrich CD4+ T cells, after which naive cells were positively selected on CD45RA and the negative fraction became the memory subset. Blood was obtained by leukapheresis, after which PBMCs were separated by Ficoll-Histopaque density gradient centrifugation and cryopreserved in liquid nitrogen vapor phase. Analytical flow cytometry was used to check the purity and quantity of each magnetically sorted T cell population. Genomic DNA was isolated from every sorted fraction and measured by UV absorbance on a Nanodrop 2000c. With regard to this clone: Its target antigen remains unknown. Per-nucleotide qualities are absent, and no much larger clonotype sits a single base away.

Using the deep immunoSEQ assay, TCR CDR3 regions were amplified from genomic DNA by multiplex PCR. Extracted genomic DNA from each cell subset was spread evenly across all wells of several immunoSEQ 96-well plates, with each plate serving as a replicate. For sorted subsets, 150 to 250 ng of genomic DNA, equivalent to 25,000 to 35,000 T cell genomes, went into each replicate PCR. The purified libraries were quantified using a Qubit 3.0 fluorometer, sized with a Bioanalyzer 2100, and then quantified again using the KAPA Library Quantification kit. Every immunoSEQ 96-well plate was sequenced on a dedicated single-read 150-cycle Illumina NextSeq 550 flow cell. In the authors' own workflow: Because the immunoSEQ output held only junctional sequences and lacked quality scores, the filtering could not match the filtering applied to full-length reads. To assign V/J genes and CDR3, sequences were annotated against IMGT germline references using PyIR, a Python wrapper for IgBLAST v1.9. Reads were removed for weak V/J assignments (E-value above 1e-6), missing CDR3, stop codons, out-of-frame junctions, or ambiguous translated residues. A V3J clonotype was defined by an identical inferred V gene, J gene, and CDR3 amino acid sequence. To compute the percentage overlap between repertoires, the number of shared unique clonotypes was divided by the size of the smaller repertoire. Repertoire richness was assessed with RTK rarefaction, the Chao1 estimator, and Recon v2.1 estimates of unobserved clonotypes. For all TCRbeta clonotypes obtained by the gDNA method from several donors, generation probabilities were computed with OLGA. TCRdb's version of the immuneACCESS table is confined to in-frame rearrangements and falls short of the full clone set. An unresolved V gene accounts for under half of the shortfall where checked; the remainder is of unknown origin. V and J calls plus clone size are reproduced from that table; the DNA served to infer D and trimming. The sample includes 950,000 to 1,100,000 clones, with approximately 80% observed a single time. 0.55% to 0.7% of the sample is in the top ten clones.

Cut back by 1 base and 0 bases, the V and J ends lie 8 bases apart. From a lookup of the germline V gene, CDR1 and CDR2 are SGHTA and FQGNSA. The CDR3, cysteine through phenylalanine, is 15 amino acids long. The kept DNA is CDR3 alone, 45 bases in frame from the first base. The rearrangement joined TRBV7-2 to TRBJ2-3, with no confidently assigned D gene. Sequencing was carried out using memory CD4+ T cells from PBMCs. According to the study, the label for this sample's cell subset or site signals: CD45RA-negative fraction. The receptor was derived from a man aged 18 to 29 in good health. Some clones in this sample may be carry-over from other donors' samples. CDR3 protein: CASSLGHVSTDTQYF. The DNA reads TGTGCCAGCAGCTTAGGGCACGTTAGCACAGATACGCAGTATTTT. Extended through the reference TRBV7-2 and TRBJ2-3 proteins, this CDR3 yields the full variable domain: GAGVSQSPSNKVTEKGKDVELRCDPISGHTALYWYRQSLGQGLEFLIYFQGNSAPDKSGLPSDRFSAERTGGSVSTLTIQRTQQEDSAVYLCASSLGHVSTDTQYFGPGTRLTVL.